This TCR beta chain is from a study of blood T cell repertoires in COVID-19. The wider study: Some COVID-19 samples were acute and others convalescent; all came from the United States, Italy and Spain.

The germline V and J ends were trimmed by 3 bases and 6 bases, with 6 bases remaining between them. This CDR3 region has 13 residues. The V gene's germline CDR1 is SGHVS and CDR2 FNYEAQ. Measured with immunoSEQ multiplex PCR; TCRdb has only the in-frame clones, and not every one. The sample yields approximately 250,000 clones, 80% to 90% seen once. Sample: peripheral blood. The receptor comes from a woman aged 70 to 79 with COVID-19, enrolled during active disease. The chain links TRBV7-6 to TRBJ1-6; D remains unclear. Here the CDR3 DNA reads TGTGCCAGCAGCTTTAACAGTAATTCACCCCTCCACTTT. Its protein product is CASSFNSNSPLHF.